This TCR beta chain is from a study of blood T cell repertoires in COVID-19. Background on the study: Sources were T cells, B-cell-depleted T cells, or PBMCs; the material itself was cDNA or gDNA.

Living in 24 US areas, the participants were between roughly 18 and 89 years of age. In the 2 weeks before study entry, exposed participants met a COVID-19 case, which was PCR-confirmed or clinician-diagnosed. The germline CDR1 and CDR2 sequences are LNHDA and SQIVND (reference sequence). V was pared by 3 bases and J by 1 base, with 4 bases between. The CDR3 covers 13 residues. How the authors handled the data: Reference gene primers were amplified, and this amplification served to estimate nucleated cell counts. Sequencing used immunoSEQ multiplex PCR; TCRdb keeps in-frame clones, though not all of them. That table supplies the V and J calls and clone size; D and trimming were determined from the DNA. The table shows 150,000 to 200,000 clones, with over 80% occurring only once.

The chain combines TRBV19 with TRBJ1-3, with D uncertain. Material: PBMCs or T cells enriched from blood (not recorded which). The source is a man in his 70s who had been exposed to COVID-19. This chain's CDR3 is CASSISSGNTIYF. As DNA, the CDR3 is TGTGCCAGTAGTATTTCATCTGGAAACACCATATATTTT.